One sample yielded the 23 T cell receptor beta chains listed below, sequenced in a study of cytomegalovirus exposure and HLA in healthy donors. 60 Vbeta and 13 Jbeta primers were used in PCR. Profiled with immunoSEQ multiplex PCR; TCRdb holds only in-frame clones, not every one. Of approximately 110,000 clones in the sample, roughly 76% were seen once. The sample taken for sequencing was PBMCs. These receptor sequences come from a woman aged 45-65 years in good health and CMV-seropositive.

This CDR3 is CASSPTGTAFYGYTF. CDR3 DNA sequence: TGTGCCAGCAGCCCGACCGGGACAGCCTTCTATGGCTACACCTTC. The rearrangement joins TRBV7-8 to TRBJ1-2; TRBD1 agrees at 7 bases. Per the germline V gene, CDR1 is SGHVS and CDR2 is FQNEAQ. Trimming removed 5 bases from V and 4 bases from J; junction bases left unmatched: 10. The CDR3 contains 15 residues.

A single count supports this clone. The chain links TRBV9 to TRBJ2-3; 8 nucleotides align to TRBD2. In germline, CDR1 is SGDLS, CDR2 YYNGEE. This CDR3 is 16 amino acids long. Losses at the gene ends were 4 bases for V and 2 bases for J; bases not matched to a gene: 9. In DNA form, the CDR3 reads TGTGCCAGCAGCCCCGTAGCGGGATCCCCCACAGATACGCAGTATTTT. Protein sequence: CASSPVAGSPTDTQYF.

This sequence joins TRBV5-1 and TRBJ1-2; tentative D call: TRBD1 (5 bases). The length of the CDR3 is 14 residues. Trimming shortened V by 4 bases and J by 6 bases, and 16 bases separated the two germline ends. CDR1 is SGHRS, CDR2 YFSETQ, per germline. CDR3 sequence (DNA): TGCGCCAGCAGCGCCGGGACTTTTTGGAATGGCTACACCTTC. Protein product: CASSAGTFWNGYTF. The full variable domain, its missing parts supplied by reference TRBV5-1 and TRBJ1-2, is KAGVTQTPRYLIKTRGQQVTLSCSPISGHRSVSWYQQTPGQGLQFLFEYFSETQRNKGNFPGRFSGRQFSNSRSEMNVSTLELGDSALYLCASSAGTFWNGYTFGSGTRLTVV.

The sample holds one count of this clone. The chain couples TRBV5-1 to TRBJ1-1; TRBD1 is a possible D gene (5 bases). The CDR3 length is 14 residues. Trimming took 7 bases from V and 3 from J, leaving 16 bases between them. Germline loops: CDR1 SGHRS, CDR2 YFSETQ. The CDR3 spells CASQSGVGDTEAFF. The CDR3 DNA follows: TGCGCCAGCCAAAGCGGGGTGGGGGACACTGAAGCTTTCTTT.

This clone was observed a few times. An end of the junction does not agree with germline; a read error may underlie this. V is TRBV7-3 and J is TRBJ1-4, with 8 positions matching TRBD1. This CDR3 is built from 13 residues. Per germline, CDR1 SGHTA and CDR2 FQGTGA. The CDR3 DNA reads as TGTACCAGCAGTGGACCCGGGACAGGAAAACTGTTTTTT. It encodes CTSSGPGTGKLFF.

This chain connects TRBV10-3 to TRBJ1-3, with D perhaps TRBD1 (5 bases). The V end was cut by 3 bases, the J end by 0 bases, with 9 bases between. The CDR3 has 15 amino acids. Germline loops: CDR1 ENHRY, CDR2 SYGVKD. The CDR3 region is CAISEQTVSGNTIYF. The CDR3 nucleotides read TGTGCCATCAGTGAACAGACAGTCTCTGGAAACACCATATATTTT.

The V gene is TRBV18, the J gene TRBJ1-2, with a possible D match to TRBD1 (6 bases). The CDR3 totals 16 residues. CDR1 and CDR2 (germline): KGHSH, LQKENI. Trimming took 4 bases from V and 5 from J, leaving 20 bases between them. CDR3 sequence reads: CASSRGPHRVEYGYTF. The CDR3 region has the DNA TGTGCCAGCTCACGGGGGCCCCACAGGGTTGAGTATGGCTACACCTTC.

This clone showed up just once. The chain couples TRBV6-1 to TRBJ1-2; TRBD1 matches 8 bases. The length of the CDR3 is 15 residues. Germline CDR1 reads MNHNS; CDR2 reads SASEGT. J lost 4 bases, V lost 5 bases, and 9 bases had no gene match. CDR3 nucleotide sequence: TGTGCCAGCAGTCCATGGACAGGGCCTTCCTATGGCTACACCTTC. This encodes CASSPWTGPSYGYTF.

The rearrangement links TRBV7-3 to TRBJ2-5, with 13 nucleotides matching TRBD2. In germline, CDR1 is SGHTA, CDR2 FQGTGA. V lost 5 bases and J lost 4; bases outside the gene matches: 7. The CDR3 has 16 residues. The CDR3 nucleotides read TGTGCCAGCAGCCCGGGACTAGCGGGACTCCGAGAGACCCAGTACTTC. Translation gives CASSPGLAGLRETQYF.

The gene calls are TRBV19 and TRBJ2-1, with a weak D call TRBD1 (6 bases). V shed 11 bases and J shed 3 bases, with 11 bases lying between them. The CDR3 length is 12 residues. The germline gives CDR1 LNHDA, CDR2 SQIVND (reference sequence). The CDR3 reads CARDTNYNEQFF. CDR3 nucleotides: TGTGCCCGGGACACAAACTACAATGAGCAGTTCTTC.

This clone has more than one count but fewer than ten. The J gene is TRBJ1-2, the V gene TRBV9, with 8 bases lining up with TRBD1. The J segment lost 3 bases and the V segment lost 0 bases, leaving 4 bases of the junction unmatched. This CDR3 region has 15 residues. Germline assignment: CDR1 SGDLS and CDR2 YYNGEE. The CDR3 region is CASSVGPTGDYGYTF. Written as DNA, the CDR3 is TGTGCCAGCAGCGTAGGACCGACAGGGGACTATGGCTACACCTTC. The whole variable domain, remainder taken from reference TRBV9 and TRBJ1-2, is DSGVTQTPKHLITATGQRVTLRCSPRSGDLSVYWYQQSLDQGLQFLIQYYNGEERAKGNILERFSAQQFPDLHSELNLSSLELGDSALYFCASSVGPTGDYGYTFGSGTRLTVV.

This clone has a handful of counts. CDR3 DNA: TGTGCCAGCAACCAGGGGACAAGGAACTATGGCTACACCTTC. It translates to CASNQGTRNYGYTF. V usage is TRBV28 and J usage is TRBJ1-2; TRBD1 is a possible D gene (6 bases). Germline values: CDR1 MDHEN, CDR2 SYDVKM. CDR3 length equals 14 residues. With 7 bases removed from V and 2 bases from J, the gap between germline ends came to 14 bases.

In this sample, this clone turned up once. V gene TRBV7-2 combines with J gene TRBJ2-3; 10 nucleotides line up with TRBD2. Trimming took 2 bases from V and 1 from J; bases not matched to a gene: 3. The CDR3 loop spans 16 amino acids. Germline values: CDR1 SGHTA, CDR2 FQGNSA. The CDR3: CASSLRGLAGTDTQYF. The CDR3 nucleotides are TGTGCCAGCAGCTTACGCGGACTAGCGGGCACAGATACGCAGTATTTT.

The chain is built from TRBV5-5 and TRBJ2-3, with 7 bases identical to TRBD1. V gave up 2 bases and J gave up 2 bases; unmatched junction bases: 8. The CDR3 extends over 16 amino acids. CDR1 and CDR2 from the germline V gene are SGHKS and YYEKEE (reference sequence). The CDR3 sequence is CASSFQGVVDTDTQYF. The CDR3 nucleotides read TGTGCCAGCAGCTTTCAGGGGGTCGTTGACACAGATACGCAGTATTTT. The full variable domain, with the rest looked up from reference TRBV5-5 and TRBJ2-3, is DAGVTQSPTHLIKTRGQQVTLRCSPISGHKSVSWYQQVLGQGPQFIFQYYEKEERGRGNFPDRFSARQFPNYSSELNVNALLLGDSALYLCASSFQGVVDTDTQYFGPGTRLTVL.

In this sample, this clone turned up a few times. The rearrangement uses TRBV7-9 and TRBJ1-1, with D possibly matching TRBD1 (5 bases). The germline CDR1 and CDR2 sequences are SEHNR and FQNEAQ (reference sequence). The CDR3 is made up of 15 amino acids. V dropped 1 base and J dropped 6 bases, with 15 bases sitting between them. The CDR3 DNA sequence: TGTGCCAGCAGCTTAGGAGGATCCTGGGGCGCTGAAGCTTTCTTT. It translates to CASSLGGSWGAEAFF.

This clone was detected only a few times. The genes are TRBV7-2 and TRBJ2-7; 10 nucleotides line up with TRBD2. With V trimmed by 3 bases and J by 2 bases, 10 bases remained unmatched. This CDR3 comprises 17 residues. Germline values: CDR1 SGHTA, CDR2 FQGNSA. The CDR3 protein is CASSLGIAGGKAYEQYF. The CDR3 DNA is TGTGCCAGCAGCTTGGGGATAGCGGGAGGTAAAGCCTACGAGCAGTACTTC.

The chain employs TRBV10-3 and TRBJ2-7; D perhaps matches TRBD1 (6 bases). The CDR3 runs 15 residues. V shed 4 bases and J shed 0 bases, with 13 bases lying between them. The germline gives CDR1 ENHRY, CDR2 SYGVKD. This chain's CDR3 is CAISALQGSSYEQYF. CDR3 nucleotides: TGTGCCATCAGTGCCCTACAGGGATCCTCCTACGAGCAGTACTTC.

Details on this clone: Other DNA sequences in the sample encode the same CDR3. This chain uses TRBV18 with TRBJ1-1, with D tentatively TRBD1 (6 bases). CDR3 length: 13 amino acids. Germline lookup yields CDR1 KGHSH and CDR2 LQKENI. V shed 4 bases and J shed 1 base, with 7 bases lying between them. This CDR3 is CASSLDRNTEAFF. CDR3 nucleotides: TGTGCCAGCTCACTGGACAGGAACACTGAAGCTTTCTTT. Combining the CDR3 with reference TRBV18 and TRBJ1-1 gives the whole variable domain NAGVMQNPRHLVRRRGQEARLRCSPMKGHSHVYWYRQLPEEGLKFMVYLQKENIIDESGMPKERFSAEFPKEGPSILRIQQVVRGDSAAYFCASSLDRNTEAFFGQGTRLTVV.

CDR3 sequence (DNA): TGTGCCAGCACCTTGGGGGGGAGGACCGGGGAGCTGTTTTTT. Protein product: CASTLGGRTGELFF. The chain joins TRBV7-2 to TRBJ2-2; 7 bases are shared with TRBD2. CDR1 SGHTA and CDR2 FQGNSA come from the germline V gene. With 7 bases clipped from V and 5 bases from J, the junction kept 7 bases outside the gene matches. CDR3 length equals 14 residues.

This clone was observed once. The V gene is TRBV7-2, the J gene TRBJ2-5; weak D call: TRBD1 (5 bases). Germline V gives CDR1 SGHTA, CDR2 FQGNSA. Between the trimmed V and J ends, which lost 1 base and 1 base, there was a span of 10 bases. The length of the CDR3 is 15 residues. CDR3: CASSLVGQGQETQYF. CDR3 bases: TGTGCCAGCAGCTTAGTAGGTCAGGGCCAAGAGACCCAGTACTTC.

About this clone itself: One junction end disagrees with the germline gene, perhaps due to a read error. V and J are TRBV14 and TRBJ1-2; weak D call: TRBD1 (5 bases). Germline lookup yields CDR1 SGHDN and CDR2 FVKESK. The CDR3 is made up of 15 amino acids. The CDR3 DNA reads as TGTGCCAGCAGCGAAGATGGGGGGGGTTCCTATGGCTACACCTTC. This sequence encodes CASSEDGGGSYGYTF.

The chain is built from TRBV6-5 and TRBJ2-3, with D possibly matching TRBD2 (6 bases). Trimming took 6 bases from V and 2 from J, leaving 15 bases between them. CDR3 length equals 15 residues. CDR1 is MNHEY and CDR2 is SVGAGI in the germline V gene. CDR3 in amino acids: CASRSGPSDTDTQYF. The CDR3 DNA follows: TGTGCCAGCAGGTCGGGGCCTAGCGACACAGATACGCAGTATTTT.

J is TRBJ2-7 and V is TRBV9, with D perhaps TRBD1 (6 bases). CDR1 is SGDLS, CDR2 YYNGEE, per germline. The CDR3 spans 15 residues. V was trimmed by 0 bases and J by 1 base, leaving 11 bases between them. CDR3 sequence: CASSVDGTISYEQYF. In nucleotides, the CDR3 is TGTGCCAGCAGCGTAGACGGGACAATTTCCTACGAGCAGTACTTC.